The present T cell receptor beta chain was sequenced within a study of shared clonotypes between healthy human individuals. Study outcomes and limitations: Sampling was confined to blood; repertoires within tissues likely differ.

Germline CDR1 is SEHNR and CDR2 is FQNEAQ (reference sequence). With 0 bases clipped from V and 5 bases from J, the junction kept 6 bases outside the gene matches. The CDR3 length is 15 residues. Comment on this clone: Its antigen remains unidentified.

TCRdb's table, derived via immunoSEQ multiplex PCR, lists solely in-frame clones and lacks some. This table has approximately 350,000 clones, approximately 97% appearing once. CCR7-negative CD45RA+ TemRA cells were combined with CD45RO+ cells to form CD8 memory. The rearrangement uses TRBV7-9 and TRBJ2-5, with 7 bases aligning to TRBD1. Sequenced: memory CD8+ T cells sorted from blood. Regarding subset: CD45RO+ cells pooled with CCR7-negative TemRA cells. The receptor was isolated from a man younger than 40 in good health. The CDR3 loop is CASSLARTGGETQYF. CDR3 nucleotide sequence: TGTGCCAGCAGCTTAGCGAGGACAGGCGGTGAGACCCAGTACTTC.